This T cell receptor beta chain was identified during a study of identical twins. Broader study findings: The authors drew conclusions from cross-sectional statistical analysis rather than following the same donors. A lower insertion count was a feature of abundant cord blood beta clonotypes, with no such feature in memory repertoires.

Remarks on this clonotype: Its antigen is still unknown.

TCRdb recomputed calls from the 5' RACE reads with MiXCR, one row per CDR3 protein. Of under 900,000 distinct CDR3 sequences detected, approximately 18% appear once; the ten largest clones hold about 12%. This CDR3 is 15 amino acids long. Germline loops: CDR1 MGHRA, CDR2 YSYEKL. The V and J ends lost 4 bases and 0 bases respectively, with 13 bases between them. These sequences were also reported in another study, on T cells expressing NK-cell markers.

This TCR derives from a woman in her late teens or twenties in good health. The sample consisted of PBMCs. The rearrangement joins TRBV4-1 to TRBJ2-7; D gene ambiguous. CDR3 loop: CASSPRSESSYEQYF. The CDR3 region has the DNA TGCGCCAGCAGCCCACGGTCTGAGAGCTCCTACGAGCAGTACTTC.